The 14 T cell receptor beta chains presented below share a single source sample, sequenced in a study of CD8 T cells in Susac syndrome. An input of roughly 0.45 to 1 ug of RNA was subjected to reverse transcription using random hexamers. TCRdb passed the immunoSEQ multiplex PCR reads through MiXCR, listing each CDR3 protein once. The sample records 150,000 to 160,000 distinct CDR3 sequences, over 85% being singletons. The sequenced material came from CD8+ T cells from PBMCs. Every receptor here comes from a human donor with multiple sclerosis.

The J gene is TRBJ2-3, the V gene TRBV3-1, with 9 bases matching TRBD2. The CDR3 is 16 residues long. The ends lost 0 bases at V and 6 bases at J; junction bases unmatched: 7. Germline V gene data show CDR1 as LGHDT and CDR2 as YNNKEL (reference sequence). CDR3 DNA sequence: TGTGCCAGCAGCCAAGATCTAGCGGGGCCCGGGGATACGCAGTATTTT. This gives the protein CASSQDLAGPGDTQYF.

V and J are TRBV5-6 and TRBJ1-5, with TRBD1 matching over 9 bases. Germline lookup yields CDR1 SGHDT and CDR2 YYEEEE. The CDR3 loop spans 15 amino acids. V shed 3 bases, J shed 6 bases, and the junction held 7 bases outside the gene matches. CDR3 in amino acids: CASSWGTGHRQPQHF. The DNA of the CDR3 is TGTGCCAGCAGCTGGGGGACAGGGCATCGTCAGCCCCAGCATTTT. The full variable domain, completed using reference TRBV5-6 and TRBJ1-5, is DAGVTQSPTHLIKTRGQQVTLRCSPKSGHDTVSWYQQALGQGPQFIFQYYEEEERQRGNFPDRFSGHQFPNYSSELNVNALLLGDSALYLCASSWGTGHRQPQHFGDGTRLSIL.

This chain joins TRBV29-1 and TRBJ2-7, with D unresolved. The V and J ends lost 4 bases and 7 bases respectively, with 11 bases between them. CDR1 and CDR2 (germline): SQVTM, ANQGSEA. This CDR3 region has 11 residues. CDR3: CSVGLEWEQYF. The CDR3, as DNA: TGCAGCGTTGGATTAGAGTGGGAGCAGTACTTC.

The chain recombines TRBV20-1 with TRBJ1-2; 7 bases are shared with TRBD1. This CDR3 region has 14 residues. V was pared by 2 bases and J by 6 bases, with 9 bases of the junction left unmatched. Germline-derived CDR1 and CDR2 are DFQATT and SNEGSKA (reference sequence). The CDR3 loop reads CSARPRDSRDGYTF. In nucleotides, the CDR3 is TGCAGTGCTAGACCCAGGGACAGCCGGGATGGCTACACCTTC.

This clonotype was observed once. This chain joins TRBV20-1 and TRBJ2-7; 9 nucleotides line up with TRBD1. This CDR3 has 14 amino acids. V gave up 5 bases and J gave up 3 bases; unmatched junction bases: 8. The germline gives CDR1 DFQATT, CDR2 SNEGSKA (reference sequence). The CDR3 here is CSAGGTGNLYEQYF. The CDR3 DNA reads as TGCAGTGCTGGGGGGACAGGGAACCTCTACGAGCAGTACTTC.

The V and J genes are TRBV30 and TRBJ1-1; D is uncertain. This CDR3 comprises 14 residues. V lost 1 base, J lost 1 base, and 10 bases lay in between. Looked up from germline, CDR1 is GTSNPN and CDR2 is SVGIG (reference sequence). Here the CDR3 reads CAWSGADTNTEAFF. CDR3 coding DNA: TGTGCCTGGAGTGGAGCGGATACGAACACTGAAGCTTTCTTT.

The chain employs TRBV29-1 and TRBJ1-3; D call uncertain. From germline, CDR1 is SQVTM and CDR2 ANQGSEA. V was trimmed by 0 bases and J by 4 bases, leaving 19 bases between them. This CDR3 is built from 17 residues. CDR3 protein: CSVEDRDGSIQGNTIYF. CDR3 sequence (DNA): TGCAGCGTTGAAGATCGTGACGGTTCGATTCAAGGAAACACCATATATTTT.

The chain has TRBV25-1 and TRBJ2-4, with D possibly being TRBD2 (5 bases). Germline CDR1 and CDR2: MGHDK and SYGVNS. V lost 4 bases and J 7 bases, leaving 14 bases between the germline ends. This CDR3 has 14 amino acids. The CDR3 is CASSATAESNIQYF. The DNA of the CDR3 is TGTGCCAGCAGTGCAACAGCGGAGTCGAACATTCAGTACTTC. Looking up the rest from reference TRBV25-1 and TRBJ2-4 gives the full variable domain: EADIYQTPRYLVIGTGKKITLECSQTMGHDKMYWYQQDPGMELHLIHYSYGVNSTEKGDLSSESTVSRIRTEHFPLTLESARPSHTSQYLCASSATAESNIQYFGAGTRLSVL.

The V and J genes are TRBV7-8 and TRBJ1-2; no reliable D call. Germline CDR1 is SGHVS and CDR2 is FQNEAQ. The CDR3 extends over 16 amino acids. Between the trimmed V and J ends, which lost 0 bases and 5 bases, there was a span of 16 bases. The CDR3 DNA reads as TGTGCCAGCAGCTTAGCGCTTATTGCAGAACATTATGGCTACACCTTC. This encodes CASSLALIAEHYGYTF.

The V call is TRBV7-9, the J call TRBJ2-1; D is perhaps TRBD1 or TRBD2 (5 bases each). The CDR3 has 15 residues. V shed 8 bases and J shed 1 base, with 15 bases lying between them. Germline V lookup: CDR1 SEHNR, CDR2 FQNEAQ (reference sequence). In nucleotides, the CDR3 is TGTGCCAGCCTTGTGAGGGACCCGTCCTACAATGAGCAGTTCTTC. It codes for CASLVRDPSYNEQFF.

The J gene is TRBJ2-7, the V gene TRBV10-3; TRBD2 matches at 7 bases. CDR1 ENHRY and CDR2 SYGVKD come from the germline V gene. V was pared by 6 bases and J by 2 bases, with 13 bases of the junction left unmatched. This CDR3 contains 16 residues. CDR3 loop: CAISATTRGGTYEQYF. CDR3 nucleotides: TGTGCCATCAGCGCGACGACAAGGGGAGGGACCTACGAGCAGTACTTC.

The gene calls are TRBV13 and TRBJ2-7, with 8 bases that match TRBD1. Trimming took 5 bases from V and 1 from J; bases not matched to a gene: 7. Germline lookup yields CDR1 PRHDT and CDR2 FYEKMQ (reference sequence). The CDR3 is 15 residues long. The CDR3 sequence is CASSNQGAGSYEQYF. The CDR3 nucleotides read TGTGCCAGCAGCAATCAGGGGGCCGGATCCTACGAGCAGTACTTC.

The chain uses TRBV4-1 and TRBJ2-3; 11 bases are a match to TRBD1. This CDR3 is 16 amino acids long. Germline trimming cut 1 base from V and 6 bases from J; bases unmatched to any gene: 6. From germline, CDR1 is MGHRA and CDR2 YSYEKL. The chain's CDR3 is CASSQVGWDRGDTQYF. Here the CDR3 DNA reads TGCGCCAGCAGCCAAGTAGGATGGGACAGGGGGGATACGCAGTATTTT.

This sequence joins TRBV4-3 and TRBJ2-3; D not resolved. Germline values: CDR1 LGHNA, CDR2 YSLEER. V dropped 0 bases and J dropped 5 bases, with 21 bases sitting between them. The CDR3 is 18 amino acids. The CDR3 reads CASSQDFNTLSWQDTQYF. The CDR3 nucleotides are TGCGCCAGCAGCCAAGATTTCAACACCCTCAGCTGGCAAGATACGCAGTATTTT.